This TCR beta chain was sequenced during a study of T cells in Graves' hyperthyroidism and ophthalmopathy. This clonotype has just a few counts. Its antigen is not identified. Relative to the germline gene, one junction end is altered; a read error may explain this. Germline values: CDR1 SGHVS, CDR2 FNYEAQ. The CDR3 is 13 residues long. Using RNA transcripts as the source, TCR beta CDR3 regions were amplified. The HTBI primer set was used in a first-round RT-PCR of the TCR CDR3. TCRdb reprocessed the multiplex PCR reads via MiXCR and lists one record per CDR3 protein. Of 500,000 to 750,000 distinct CDR3 sequences in the sample, 13% to 15% are singletons; the top ten hold over 6%. The study based diagnoses on clinical symptoms, serum thyroxine and TRAb, thyroid ultrasound and orbital computed tomography. Whole-study results and caveats: Prediction of ophthalmopathy progression came a median roughly 6.7 months pre-onset. Separation of ophthalmopathy from stable hyperthyroidism was achieved by a 13 V-J model.

J is TRBJ2-1 and V is TRBV7-6; the D is unclear. What was sequenced was blood. The sequence was collected from a woman aged 18-29 years with Graves' ophthalmopathy. CDR3 bases: TGTGCCAGCAGCTTAGTAGAGAACAATGAGCAGTTCTTT. Translated: CASSLVENNEQFF. Full variable domain (outside the CDR3, taken from reference TRBV7-6 and TRBJ2-1): GAGVSQSPRYKVTKRGQDVALRCDPISGHVSLYWYRQALGQGPEFLTYFNYEAQQDKSGLPNDRFSAERPEGSISTLTIQRTEQRDSAMYRCASSLVENNEQFFGPGTRLTVL.